Each of the 21 T cell receptor beta chains below was sequenced from the same sample in a study of graft-versus-host responses after intestinal transplantation. Intraepithelial and lamina propria lymphocytes were isolated from graft specimens. Some clones are missing from TCRdb's copy, which holds only in-frame ones; the method was immunoSEQ multiplex PCR. The sample includes 13,000 to 15,000 clones, 70% of them seen just once. The source material was ileum tissue, sampled about 680 days after intestinal transplantation. The receptors here all came from a human patient who received an intestinal transplant, so some T cells may come from the graft donor.

CDR3 protein: CASSLMTAGANVLTF. The CDR3 DNA is TGTGCCAGCAGCTTAATGACAGCTGGGGCCAACGTCCTGACTTTC. V usage is TRBV7-3 and J usage is TRBJ2-6; D is possibly TRBD1 (5 bases). The germline V and J ends were trimmed by 1 base and 2 bases, with 6 bases remaining between them. From germline, CDR1 is SGHTA and CDR2 FQGTGA. There are 15 residues in the CDR3.

This sequence joins TRBV20-1 and TRBJ2-7; D ambiguous. Trimming took off 3 bases at V and 3 bases at J, with 6 bases between the two ends. There are 11 residues in the CDR3. Germline V gene data show CDR1 as DFQATT and CDR2 as SNEGSKA (reference sequence). The CDR3 spells CSASAHYEQYF. The CDR3, as DNA: TGCAGTGCTAGTGCTCACTACGAGCAGTACTTC.

The genes are TRBV19 and TRBJ2-7; 7 bases agree with TRBD1. The CDR3 runs to 13 residues. The germline V gene has CDR1 LNHDA and CDR2 SQIVND (reference sequence). With V trimmed by 9 bases and J by 0 bases, 5 bases remained unmatched. The CDR3 sequence is CASKQGSSYEQYF. In nucleotides, the CDR3 is TGTGCCAGCAAACAGGGGTCCTCCTACGAGCAGTACTTC.

The V gene is TRBV28, the J gene TRBJ2-2; D perhaps matches TRBD2 (5 bases). There are 13 residues in the CDR3. Germline lookup yields CDR1 MDHEN and CDR2 SYDVKM. With 6 bases removed from V and 6 bases from J, the gap between germline ends came to 11 bases. This chain's CDR3 is CASRYPGAGELFF. The CDR3 DNA is TGTGCCAGCAGGTACCCCGGGGCCGGGGAGCTGTTTTTT.

A word on this clone: One base away lies a much larger clone, so this may be a sequencing read error. This chain connects TRBV6-6 to TRBJ1-1; D is unclear. The germline V and J ends were trimmed by 8 bases and 8 bases, with 12 bases remaining between them. Germline CDR1 is MNHNY and CDR2 is SVGAGI (reference sequence). This CDR3 comprises 11 residues. The CDR3 protein is CASVADLEAFF. Written as DNA, the CDR3 is TGTGCCAGCGTTGCGGATTTGGAAGCTTTCTTT.

The gene calls are TRBV9 and TRBJ2-2; 11 nucleotides match TRBD2. The CDR3 length is 17 residues. The V gene's germline CDR1 is SGDLS and CDR2 YYNGEE. Germline trimming cut 4 bases from V and 0 bases from J; bases unmatched to any gene: 5. CDR3: CASSPQLAGANTGELFF. CDR3 nucleotides: TGTGCCAGCAGCCCCCAACTAGCGGGAGCGAACACCGGGGAGCTGTTTTTT.

This clone was counted a few times. This chain joins TRBV27 and TRBJ2-1, with TRBD1 matching over 7 bases. This CDR3 is 14 amino acids long. CDR1 is MNHEY and CDR2 is SMNVEV in the germline V gene (reference sequence). After removal of 4 bases from V and 7 bases from J, the junction contained 7 bases not matched to a gene. The CDR3 loop is CASSYGQAGNEQFF. The CDR3 DNA reads TGTGCCAGCAGTTACGGACAGGCAGGGAATGAGCAGTTCTTC.

This clone was picked up a small number of times. The J gene is TRBJ1-1, the V gene TRBV7-2; D not resolved. Germline lookup yields CDR1 SGHTA and CDR2 FQGNSA. Trimming took off 0 bases at V and 2 bases at J, with 10 bases between the two ends. This CDR3 comprises 15 residues. The CDR3 DNA sequence: TGTGCCAGCAGCTTAGCTGTCAGCGTAAACACTGAAGCTTTCTTT. This sequence encodes CASSLAVSVNTEAFF.

The rearrangement links TRBV15 to TRBJ2-1, with TRBD2 matching 7 bases. V was clipped by 0 bases and J by 2 bases; unmatched bases: 13. This CDR3 comprises 19 residues. Germline V gives CDR1 LNHNV, CDR2 YYDKDF (reference sequence). This CDR3 is CATSRDIGSWGGPYNEQFF. CDR3 in DNA: TGTGCCACCAGCAGAGATATAGGGAGCTGGGGGGGACCCTACAATGAGCAGTTCTTC.

The V gene is TRBV30, the J gene TRBJ2-7; D not resolved. V gave up 0 bases and J gave up 6 bases, with 9 bases separating them. This CDR3 spans 12 amino acids. The V gene's germline CDR1 is GTSNPN and CDR2 SVGIG (reference sequence). In DNA, the CDR3 is TGTGCCTGGAGTGTAGGTCCCCTCGAGCAGTACTTC. Its protein is CAWSVGPLEQYF.

This clone was recorded a few times. The chain is built from TRBV19 and TRBJ1-6, with a possible D match to TRBD1 (5 bases). CDR3 size: 16 residues. CDR1 is LNHDA, CDR2 SQIVND, per germline (reference sequence). Trimming stripped 0 bases from V and 7 bases from J, with 13 bases between. The CDR3, as DNA: TGTGCCAGTAGTATAGAGGACAAGGTTTGGAATTCACCCCTCCACTTT. Translating gives CASSIEDKVWNSPLHF.

The V and J genes are TRBV28 and TRBJ2-1; D not certain. V lost 5 bases and J 11 bases, leaving 10 bases between the germline ends. The CDR3 consists of 11 residues. The germline V gene encodes CDR1 MDHEN and CDR2 SYDVKM. This CDR3 is CASSQYQQQFF. The CDR3 nucleotides are TGTGCCAGCAGTCAATACCAACAGCAGTTCTTC.

The rearrangement uses TRBV20-1 and TRBJ2-5, with a weak D call TRBD1 (5 bases). The end of the DNA is better explained by TRBJ2-7, so the J call may be wrong. CDR3 length equals 11 residues. CDR1 and CDR2 from the germline V gene are DFQATT and SNEGSKA (reference sequence). The CDR3 here is CSASRAREQYF. The CDR3 DNA is TGCAGTGCTAGCAGGGCGCGCGAGCAGTACTTC.

V is TRBV28 and J is TRBJ2-7, with 9 bases that match TRBD2. This CDR3 spans 15 amino acids. Germline CDR1 and CDR2: MDHEN and SYDVKM. V dropped 7 bases and J dropped 7; count of bases not matched to a gene: 14. Here the CDR3 reads CASTLSGSPTREQYF. DNA of the CDR3: TGTGCCAGCACCCTTAGCGGGAGCCCTACTAGAGAGCAGTACTTC.

The chain recombines TRBV30 with TRBJ1-1; D perhaps matches TRBD1 (6 bases). The germline V and J ends were trimmed by 2 bases and 3 bases, with 43 bases remaining between them. Germline assignment: CDR1 GTSNPN and CDR2 SVGIG (reference sequence). The CDR3 is made up of 24 amino acids. CDR3 residues: CAWSPPPRRSRGSWIDMTDTEAFF. CDR3 bases: TGTGCCTGGAGTCCTCCCCCCAGGCGATCCAGGGGAAGTTGGATTGACATGACCGACACTGAAGCTTTCTTT.

The chain carries TRBV19 and TRBJ1-1; no firm D call. The CDR3 consists of 12 residues. V was pared by 5 bases and J by 6 bases, with 10 bases between. Germline V gene sequence: CDR1 LNHDA, CDR2 SQIVND (reference sequence). The CDR3 sequence is CASSWRPPEAFF. The CDR3 DNA sequence: TGTGCCAGTAGTTGGCGGCCTCCTGAAGCTTTCTTT.

The gene calls are TRBV18 and TRBJ1-2; D is possibly TRBD1 (5 bases). V shed 5 bases and J shed 3 bases, with 13 bases lying between them. The CDR3 covers 14 residues. CDR1 KGHSH and CDR2 LQKENI come from the germline V gene. The CDR3 loop reads CASSRVQGDYGYTF. In nucleotides, the CDR3 is TGTGCCAGCTCAAGGGTGCAGGGAGACTATGGCTACACCTTC.

This rearrangement joins TRBV2 to TRBJ1-2; D is unclear. CDR3 length: 13 amino acids. Germline V gives CDR1 SNHLY, CDR2 FYNNEI. The germline V and J ends were trimmed by 1 base and 1 base, with 4 bases remaining between them. Here the CDR3 DNA reads TGTGCCAGCAGTGAAGTCGTTAACTATGGCTACACCTTC. It is translated as CASSEVVNYGYTF.

This chain connects TRBV27 to TRBJ2-6; 8 bases are shared with TRBD1. This CDR3 contains 15 residues. Trimming took 5 bases from V and 2 from J; bases not matched to a gene: 2. CDR1 is MNHEY, CDR2 SMNVEV, per germline (reference sequence). CDR3 loop: CASSQQGAGANVLTF. The CDR3 coding sequence is TGTGCCAGCAGTCAACAGGGGGCTGGGGCCAACGTCCTGACTTTC.

The chain is built from TRBV27 and TRBJ2-2; 13 bases line up with TRBD2. V trimming: 5 bases; J trimming: 5 bases; junction bases outside the gene matches: 5. The CDR3 totals 16 residues. CDR1 is MNHEY, CDR2 SMNVEV, per germline (reference sequence). CDR3: CASSPGTSGTTGELFF. The DNA for the CDR3 is TGTGCCAGCAGTCCAGGGACTAGCGGGACAACCGGGGAGCTGTTTTTT.

This clone was found once. The rearrangement joins TRBV7-9 to TRBJ2-5; 8 positions match TRBD1. Judging by the DNA end, TRBJ2-7 fits better; the J call may be wrong. The CDR3 loop spans 14 amino acids. The V gene's germline CDR1 is SEHNR and CDR2 FQNEAQ (reference sequence). CDR3 coding DNA: TGTGCCAGCAGCTCCCGGGACAGGCTCCACGAGCAGTACTTC. Its translation is CASSSRDRLHEQYF.